The T cell receptor (beta chain) described here comes from a study of Ad26.COV2.S vaccination and SARS-CoV-2 variants. About the research overall: Ad26.COV2.S given intramuscularly, once or twice 56 days apart. Overall study results and limits: Placebo recipients had lower spike-specific TCR breadth than vaccine recipients.

The CDR3 contains 15 residues. The ends lost 4 bases at V and 0 bases at J; junction bases unmatched: 3. Per the germline V gene, CDR1 is SNHLY and CDR2 is FYNNEI. With regard to this clone: Antigen specificity is unknown.

Treatment indicated: roughly 20 received Ad26.COV2.S at low or high dose, single or two shots; roughly 5 received placebo; per-sample allocation not given. Sampling happened 63 days after the first vaccine or placebo injection. Clones were read by immunoSEQ multiplex PCR, and TCRdb kept only the in-frame ones, dropping some. The table has under 600,000 clones, 80% to 90% seen once. This sequence originates from a person between 18 and 59 years old who received the Ad26.COV2.S COVID-19 vaccine or a placebo. The sample was peripheral blood, taken in a trial of Ad26.COV2.S vaccine versus placebo. The chain is built from TRBV2 and TRBJ1-3, with 7 bases aligning to TRBD1. The CDR3, as DNA: TGTGCCAGCAGTGGCGACAGGGTCTCTGGAAACACCATATATTTT. It specifies CASSGDRVSGNTIYF.